The next 30 T cell receptor beta chains were all read from a single sample in a study of cytomegalovirus exposure and HLA in healthy donors. The PCR made use of 60 Vbeta and 13 Jbeta primers. Data came from immunoSEQ multiplex PCR; TCRdb stores just in-frame clones and leaves some out. The repertoire consists of 200,000 to 300,000 clones, with roughly 84% occurring once and the leading ten covering roughly 0.22%. The sequenced material came from PBMCs. These receptors were taken from a girl aged 2 to 10 in good health and CMV-seronegative.

The chain links TRBV28 to TRBJ1-4; no definite D call. Germline loops: CDR1 MDHEN, CDR2 SYDVKM. The CDR3 is 14 residues long. The ends were cut back, 7 bases at V and 0 bases at J, with 9 bases in the middle. This CDR3 is CASNPGTTNEKLFF. DNA of the CDR3: TGTGCCAGCAATCCGGGGACAACTAATGAAAAACTGTTTTTT.

V gene TRBV7-7 combines with J gene TRBJ2-1, with 10 bases fitting TRBD2. J lost 7 bases, V lost 1 base, and 4 bases had no gene match. The CDR3 runs to 15 residues. CDR1 and CDR2 (germline): SSHAT, FNYEAQ (reference sequence). This CDR3 is CASSLDPSGGNEQFF. The CDR3 nucleotides read TGTGCCAGCAGCTTAGATCCTAGCGGGGGAAATGAGCAGTTCTTC. The variable domain in full, completed from reference TRBV7-7 and TRBJ2-1, reads GAGVSQSPRYKVTKRGQDVTLRCDPISSHATLYWYQQALGQGPEFLTYFNYEAQPDKSGLPSDRFSAERPEGSISTLTIQRTEQRDSAMYRCASSLDPSGGNEQFFGPGTRLTVL.

The genes are TRBV2 and TRBJ2-7, with 10 bases that match TRBD2. This CDR3 has 15 amino acids. Per germline, CDR1 SNHLY and CDR2 FYNNEI. The V gene end was trimmed by 5 bases and the J gene end by 1 base; junction bases not matched to a gene: 5. CDR3 sequence reads: CASSYLAGESYEQYF. The DNA of the CDR3 is TGTGCCAGCAGTTATCTAGCGGGGGAGTCCTACGAGCAGTACTTC.

This clone was counted only a few times. The chain uses TRBV2 and TRBJ1-2, with TRBD1 matching 7 bases. Per germline, CDR1 SNHLY and CDR2 FYNNEI. CDR3 length: 13 residues. V shed 3 bases, J shed 5 bases, and the junction held 3 bases outside the gene matches. The CDR3 loop reads CASSDRGAYGYTF. The CDR3 DNA reads as TGTGCCAGCAGTGACAGGGGGGCATATGGCTACACCTTC.

V gene TRBV6-5 combines with J gene TRBJ2-1; 10 bases align to TRBD1. The germline gives CDR1 MNHEY, CDR2 SVGAGI. This CDR3 contains 15 residues. Trimming took 7 bases from V and 5 from J; bases not matched to a gene: 8. This CDR3 reads CASTVGQGVHNEQFF. Here the CDR3 DNA reads TGTGCCAGCACTGTAGGACAGGGGGTCCACAATGAGCAGTTCTTC.

V and J are TRBV6-6 and TRBJ2-7; a weak D match, TRBD2 (6 bases). V was shortened by 7 bases and J by 4 bases, with 17 bases between the two germline ends. Per germline, CDR1 MNHNY and CDR2 SVGAGI (reference sequence). This CDR3 is built from 14 residues. CDR3 amino acids: CASTPGTPLYEQYF. The CDR3 DNA reads TGTGCCAGCACCCCCGGGACTCCATTGTACGAGCAGTACTTC.

J is TRBJ2-7 and V is TRBV2; 9 nucleotides agree with TRBD1. The CDR3 consists of 19 residues. The V segment lost 4 bases and the J segment 2 bases; nucleotides outside the gene matches: 18. Looked up from germline, CDR1 is SNHLY and CDR2 is FYNNEI. CDR3 amino acids: CASSVLRDRVSRLTYEQYF. CDR3 nucleotides: TGTGCCAGCAGTGTTTTGCGGGACAGGGTGAGCCGACTTACCTACGAGCAGTACTTC.

The rearrangement joins TRBV19 to TRBJ1-6; possibly TRBD1 for D (5 bases). V was cut by 11 bases and J by 9 bases, with 14 bases left in between. The CDR3 length is 12 residues. Germline CDR1 LNHDA, CDR2 SQIVND (reference sequence). CDR3 in amino acids: CAGGPGGSPLHF. The CDR3, as DNA: TGTGCCGGGGGACCGGGGGGTTCACCCCTCCACTTT.

The rearrangement links TRBV28 to TRBJ2-7; 8 nucleotides match TRBD2. The CDR3 is made up of 17 amino acids. Trimming took 10 bases from V and 4 from J; bases not matched to a gene: 21. CDR1 is MDHEN and CDR2 is SYDVKM in the germline V gene. CDR3 residues: CATRRRASGLFGYEQYF. CDR3 nucleotide sequence: TGTGCCACTAGACGGCGGGCTAGCGGGCTTTTCGGATACGAGCAGTACTTC.

The J gene is TRBJ2-3, the V gene TRBV11-3, with D tentatively TRBD2 (5 bases). V was trimmed by 2 bases and J by 5 bases, leaving 11 bases between them. Germline loops: CDR1 SGHNT, CDR2 YENEEA. The CDR3 length is 14 residues. CDR3 region: CASSLFGVGDTQYF. CDR3 bases: TGTGCCAGCAGCTTATTCGGGGTAGGAGATACGCAGTATTTT.

The rearrangement joins TRBV29-1 to TRBJ1-1, with 10 nucleotides matching TRBD1. J was trimmed by 1 base and V by 3 bases; bases with no gene match: 2. CDR3 length: 14 residues. Germline assignment: CDR1 SQVTM and CDR2 ANQGSEA. CDR3 loop: CSVDDRGRNTEAFF. The DNA of the CDR3 is TGCAGCGTTGACGACAGGGGGCGGAACACTGAAGCTTTCTTT.

The gene calls are TRBV11-2 and TRBJ2-7; TRBD2 agrees at 9 bases. The CDR3 has 15 residues. Unmatched junction bases numbered 13, after V lost 7 bases and J lost 6 bases. Germline V lookup: CDR1 SGHAT, CDR2 FQNNGV. The CDR3 loop is CASTPAGGVGVEQYF. The CDR3, as DNA: TGTGCCAGCACTCCGGCGGGGGGGGTGGGCGTCGAGCAGTACTTC.

In its sample, this clone was seen once. The rearrangement uses TRBV21-1 and TRBJ1-1. TRBV21-1 is annotated as a pseudogene. CDR3 size: 16 residues. The CDR3 DNA reads TGTGCCAGCAGCAAGCTCAGCGGGGCGTACTATTCTGAAGCTTTCTTT. Protein sequence: CASSKLSGAYYSEAFF.

The rearrangement uses TRBV5-1 and TRBJ2-7; the D gene is possibly TRBD1 (6 bases). The CDR3 sequence is 13 residues long. CDR1 SGHRS and CDR2 YFSETQ come from the germline V gene. The V end was cut by 5 bases, the J end by 3 bases, with 12 bases between. CDR3 amino acids: CASSDQGRYEQYF. In DNA form, the CDR3 reads TGCGCCAGCAGTGACCAGGGGCGCTACGAGCAGTACTTC.

The rearrangement links TRBV2 to TRBJ1-1; a weak D match, TRBD1 (6 bases). CDR3 size: 12 residues. Trimming stripped 3 bases from V and 6 bases from J, with 8 bases between. Per germline, CDR1 SNHLY and CDR2 FYNNEI. CDR3 loop: CASSDRGPEAFF. In DNA, the CDR3 is TGTGCCAGCAGTGACAGGGGTCCTGAAGCTTTCTTT.

A few counts support this clone. The V gene is TRBV14, the J gene TRBJ2-7, with 10 positions matching TRBD1. CDR1 SGHDN and CDR2 FVKESK come from the germline V gene. V dropped 4 bases and J dropped 3; count of bases not matched to a gene: 3. This CDR3 is 14 amino acids long. CDR3 in DNA: TGTGCCAGCAGCCTTAGGACAGGGGGCTACGAGCAGTACTTC. It encodes CASSLRTGGYEQYF. Full variable domain (outside the CDR3, taken from reference TRBV14 and TRBJ2-7): EAGVTQFPSHSVIEKGQTVTLRCDPISGHDNLYWYRRVMGKEIKFLLHFVKESKQDESGMPNNRFLAERTGGTYSTLKVQPAELEDSGVYFCASSLRTGGYEQYFGPGTRLTVT.

The CDR3 sequence: CASSSGTSGTYEQYF. Here the CDR3 DNA reads TGTGCCAGCAGCTCGGGGACTAGCGGAACCTACGAGCAGTACTTC. The chain carries TRBV11-3 and TRBJ2-7; 11 nucleotides align to TRBD2. Germline loops: CDR1 SGHNT, CDR2 YENEEA. V lost 4 bases and J lost 2; bases outside the gene matches: 4. The length of the CDR3 is 15 residues.

This clone was detected only a few times. The chain recombines TRBV7-6 with TRBJ2-5; D is unclear. Germline lookup yields CDR1 SGHVS and CDR2 FNYEAQ. This CDR3 spans 12 amino acids. The V and J ends lost 2 bases and 4 bases respectively, with 5 bases between them. The CDR3 here is CASSLWAETQYF. DNA of the CDR3: TGTGCCAGCAGCTTATGGGCAGAGACCCAGTACTTC.

V usage is TRBV18 and J usage is TRBJ1-3; TRBD1 agrees at 7 bases. The CDR3 extends over 16 amino acids. Germline CDR1 and CDR2: KGHSH and LQKENI. J gave up 0 bases and V 2 bases, and 4 bases lay outside the gene matches. The CDR3 reads CASSPRQGHSGNTIYF. The CDR3 coding sequence is TGTGCCAGCTCACCAAGACAGGGTCACTCTGGAAACACCATATATTTT.

The CDR3 spells CASSPRGTGRDEQFF. The DNA for the CDR3 is TGTGCCAGCTCACCAAGGGGGACAGGGAGGGATGAGCAGTTCTTC. This chain connects TRBV18 to TRBJ2-1; 9 bases map to TRBD1. Germline trimming cut 2 bases from V and 8 bases from J; bases unmatched to any gene: 7. Germline CDR1 and CDR2: KGHSH and LQKENI. The CDR3 runs 15 residues.

In DNA, the CDR3 is TGTGCCAGCAGCCTGGAGCAGGGGAGCTCCTACGAGCAGTACTTC. Translation: CASSLEQGSSYEQYF. The rearrangement uses TRBV7-6 and TRBJ2-7, with TRBD1 as a possible D gene (6 bases). Trimming took 5 bases from V and 0 from J, leaving 14 bases between them. Germline V gene sequence: CDR1 SGHVS, CDR2 FNYEAQ. The CDR3 has 15 residues.

The rearrangement joins TRBV6-1 to TRBJ1-1; no definite D call. CDR3 length equals 14 residues. Germline V lookup: CDR1 MNHNS, CDR2 SASEGT. V lost 6 bases, J lost 4 bases, and 15 bases lay in between. CDR3 sequence reads: CASSNSLGVTEAFF. The CDR3 coding sequence is TGTGCCAGCAGCAATAGCCTCGGAGTCACTGAAGCTTTCTTT.

The chain combines TRBV5-1 with TRBJ1-2; 9 bases fit TRBD1. CDR1 and CDR2 from the germline V gene are SGHRS and YFSETQ. Trimming cost V 1 base and J 4 bases; bases outside gene matches: 5. This CDR3 is built from 15 residues. For the CDR3, the DNA is TGCGCCAGCAGCTTGCGGGGGGACAGGGCCTATGGCTACACCTTC. It translates to CASSLRGDRAYGYTF.

The rearrangement uses TRBV27 and TRBJ2-7; 8 positions agree with TRBD2. The CDR3 has 17 residues. The germline V gene encodes CDR1 MNHEY and CDR2 SMNVEV (reference sequence). V lost 6 bases to trimming and J lost 4 bases; unmatched junction nucleotides: 17. The CDR3 DNA follows: TGTGCCAGCAGAGTTCTTTCTCATAGCGGGGAAATTTACGAGCAGTACTTC. It translates to CASRVLSHSGEIYEQYF.

The chain joins TRBV19 to TRBJ2-7, with 9 bases aligning to TRBD1. CDR1 and CDR2 from the germline V gene are LNHDA and SQIVND (reference sequence). With V trimmed by 4 bases and J by 2 bases, 9 bases remained unmatched. The CDR3 length is 16 residues. CDR3 sequence: CASSTKTGTGTYEQYF. In nucleotides, the CDR3 is TGTGCCAGTAGTACGAAAACCGGGACAGGGACCTACGAGCAGTACTTC.

The V call is TRBV7-3, the J call TRBJ2-3; D call uncertain. Looked up from germline, CDR1 is SGHTA and CDR2 is FQGTGA. The CDR3 is made up of 12 amino acids. The V and J ends lost 4 bases and 6 bases respectively, with 8 bases between them. Written as DNA, the CDR3 is TGTGCCAGCAGCTCCGGTCCTGATACGCAGTATTTT. It yields the protein CASSSGPDTQYF.

V and J are TRBV19 and TRBJ1-6; 10 bases map to TRBD1. Germline lookup yields CDR1 LNHDA and CDR2 SQIVND (reference sequence). The CDR3 runs to 18 residues. V was pared by 4 bases and J by 3 bases, with 9 bases of the junction left unmatched. The CDR3 DNA is TGTGCCAGTAGTAGCTACCTCGGACAGGGGGTCTATAATTCACCCCTCCACTTT. As protein: CASSSYLGQGVYNSPLHF.

The CDR3 DNA reads as TGTGCCAGCAGTTGGGACACCGGAGAGGATACGCAGTATTTT. The encoded protein is CASSWDTGEDTQYF. This chain uses TRBV6-6 with TRBJ2-3; a possible D gene is TRBD1 (6 bases). Germline V gene sequence: CDR1 MNHNY, CDR2 SVGAGI (reference sequence). CDR3 length: 14 residues. V was trimmed by 4 bases and J by 6 bases, leaving 14 bases between them.

The chain joins TRBV2 to TRBJ1-2; 7 bases are shared with TRBD1. The V gene end was trimmed by 7 bases and the J gene end by 2 bases; junction bases not matched to a gene: 10. Germline V gene data show CDR1 as SNHLY and CDR2 as FYNNEI. CDR3 length: 15 residues. CDR3 amino acids: CASIEPGGENYGYTF. CDR3 nucleotide sequence: TGTGCCAGCATCGAGCCAGGGGGTGAAAACTATGGCTACACCTTC.

The chain couples TRBV28 to TRBJ2-7; 11 positions agree with TRBD2. V gave up 0 bases and J gave up 4 bases; unmatched junction bases: 8. The germline V gene has CDR1 MDHEN and CDR2 SYDVKM. This CDR3 has 17 residues. CDR3 sequence (DNA): TGTGCCAGCAGTTTATGGGGTAGCGGGAGGGCTCGGTACGAGCAGTACTTC. Protein sequence: CASSLWGSGRARYEQYF.